This T cell receptor (beta chain) was retrieved from a study of shared clonotypes between healthy human individuals. General study points: Blood was the only sampled material, and tissue repertoires likely differ.

TCRdb keeps only in-frame clones here, not all; method: immunoSEQ multiplex PCR. This table has some 480,000 clones, 65% to 80% appearing once. Donors were healthy HIV-negative adults without recent acute infections or vaccinations. For this clone: The antigen is undetermined.

V lost 5 bases to trimming and J lost 0 bases, with 5 bases between them. There are 13 residues in the CDR3. Germline V CDR1 and CDR2: LNHDA, SQIVND (reference sequence). The J gene is TRBJ1-5, the V gene TRBV19; D is unresolved. The sequencing sample was made of PBMCs. This clonotype was obtained from a woman in her forties in good health. Some clones in this sample may be carry-over from other donors' samples. The CDR3: CASSPNSNQPQHF. The CDR3 nucleotides are TGTGCCAGTAGTCCTAATAGCAATCAGCCCCAGCATTTT.